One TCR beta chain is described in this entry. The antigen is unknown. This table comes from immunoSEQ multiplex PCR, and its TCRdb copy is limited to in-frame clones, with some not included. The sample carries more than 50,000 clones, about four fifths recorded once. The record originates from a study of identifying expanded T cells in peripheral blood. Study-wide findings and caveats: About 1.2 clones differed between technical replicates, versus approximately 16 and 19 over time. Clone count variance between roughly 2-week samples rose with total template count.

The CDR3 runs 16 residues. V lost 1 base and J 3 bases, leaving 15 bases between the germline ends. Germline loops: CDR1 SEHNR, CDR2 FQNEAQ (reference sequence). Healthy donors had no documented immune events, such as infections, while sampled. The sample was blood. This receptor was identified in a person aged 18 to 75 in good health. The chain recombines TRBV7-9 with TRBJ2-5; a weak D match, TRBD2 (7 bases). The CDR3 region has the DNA TGTGCCAGCAGCTTAGACGCCGGGGGGCCTGAAGAGACCCAGTACTTC. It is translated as CASSLDAGGPEETQYF.